A selection of T cell receptor beta chains follows, all from one sample in a study of blood T cell repertoires in COVID-19. Assay used: immunoSEQ multiplex PCR; TCRdb lists only in-frame clones, some missing. The table lists under 250,000 clones, approximately 86% of them singletons. The sample was peripheral blood. Source of these receptors: a human donor in a cohort sampled during active COVID-19. The CDR3 runs from the conserved cysteine through the conserved F or W. Fields, in order: clone size, J gene, D gene, V gene, CDR3 DNA, CDR3 protein. A D gene is named only where the DNA matches it firmly. The size of a clone is reported for some rows only, either as once, few or many, or as a class for expanded clones.

-	TRBJ1-5	-	TRBV7-2	TGTGCCAGCAGCTTAGGGGCAGGGTTGGATCAGCCCCAGCATTTT	CASSLGAGLDQPQHF
-	TRBJ2-1	TRBD1	TRBV19	TGTGCCAGTAGTATAGTCGGGACAGCCAGATACAATGAGCAGTTCTTC	CASSIVGTARYNEQFF
few	TRBJ2-1	-	TRBV7-9	TGTGCCAGCCCGAGCACCTACAATGAGCAGTTCTTC	CASPSTYNEQFF
-	TRBJ1-6	TRBD1	TRBV7-8	TGTGCCAGCAGTCGTGGGACAGGGGGATCACCCCTCCACTTT	CASSRGTGGSPLHF
few	TRBJ2-3	-	TRBV9	TGTGCCAGCAGCGCCCTGAGCACAGATACGCAGTATTTT	CASSALSTDTQYF
-	TRBJ1-1	TRBD1	TRBV11-3	TGTGCCAGCAGCTTAGGGGTGGGACAGGGGTACACTGAAGCTTTCTTT	CASSLGVGQGYTEAFF
-	TRBJ1-6	TRBD1	TRBV19	TGTGCCAGTAGTTCCCGGACAGGGCCCAATTCACCCCTCCACTTT	CASSSRTGPNSPLHF
-	TRBJ2-7	TRBD1	TRBV19	TGTGCCAGTAGTTCTCCCAGGACAGGGAGCTCCTACGAGCAGTACTTC	CASSSPRTGSSYEQYF
-	TRBJ1-2	TRBD1	TRBV9	TGTGCCAGCAGCGTAGAAGACAGGGGGGCTGGCTACACCTTC	CASSVEDRGAGYTF
-	TRBJ2-1	TRBD1	TRBV24-1	TGTGCCACCCGACAGGGTGAAGAGCAGTTCTTC	CATRQGEEQFF
-	TRBJ2-7	TRBD2	TRBV6-5	TGTGCCAGCAGTTACTCGACTAGCGGCTACGAGCAGTACTTC	CASSYSTSGYEQYF
-	TRBJ1-5	-	TRBV4-1	TGCGCCAGCAGCCACGGGATATTGGGCAATCAGCCCCAGCATTTT	CASSHGILGNQPQHF
-	TRBJ2-4	TRBD1	TRBV28	TGTGCCAGCCATCAGGGGGCGGAAAACATTCAGTACTTC	CASHQGAENIQYF
-	TRBJ2-5	TRBD2	TRBV5-1	TGCGCCAGCAGGTCCGGGACTAGGCGTCAAGAGACCCAGTACTTC	CASRSGTRRQETQYF
-	TRBJ2-7	TRBD1	TRBV27	TGTGCCAGCAGTTGGGGACAGACGCTTACCTACGAGCAGTACTTC	CASSWGQTLTYEQYF
-	TRBJ2-7	-	TRBV19	TGTGCCAGTAGTATCGGGCAGGGCCTCTCCTACGAGCAGTACTTC	CASSIGQGLSYEQYF
once	TRBJ2-5	TRBD1	TRBV14	TGTGCCAGCAGCCGACAGGGGGCGAGTCAAGAGACCCAGTACTTC	CASSRQGASQETQYF
-	TRBJ2-1	TRBD2	TRBV5-4	TGTGCCCAGAACTCGCGGGAGGGCAGGTCGAATGAGCAGTTCTTC	CAQNSREGRSNEQFF
once	TRBJ1-1	TRBD1	TRBV6-2/TRBV6-3	TGTGCCAGCAGTTACGAGAGAGGGGGCGCCGACACTGAAGCTTTCTTT	CASSYERGGADTEAFF
-	TRBJ1-1	TRBD1	TRBV10-2	TGCGCCAGCAGTACCCCGGGGACAGCCGAAGCTTTCTTT	CASSTPGTAEAFF
-	TRBJ2-1	TRBD2	TRBV27	TGTGCCAGCAGTGCCGGTAGCGGGGGATTTTACAATGAGCAGTTCTTC	CASSAGSGGFYNEQFF
-	TRBJ2-3	TRBD2	TRBV5-1	TGCGCCAGCAGCTTGGTACCCTTGATCGGGGGGGCCCCAGATACGCAGTATTTT	CASSLVPLIGGAPDTQYF
-	TRBJ1-1	-	TRBV7-6	TGTGCCAGCACCCTAGGGGGAGATCTGAACACTGAAGCTTTCTTT	CASTLGGDLNTEAFF